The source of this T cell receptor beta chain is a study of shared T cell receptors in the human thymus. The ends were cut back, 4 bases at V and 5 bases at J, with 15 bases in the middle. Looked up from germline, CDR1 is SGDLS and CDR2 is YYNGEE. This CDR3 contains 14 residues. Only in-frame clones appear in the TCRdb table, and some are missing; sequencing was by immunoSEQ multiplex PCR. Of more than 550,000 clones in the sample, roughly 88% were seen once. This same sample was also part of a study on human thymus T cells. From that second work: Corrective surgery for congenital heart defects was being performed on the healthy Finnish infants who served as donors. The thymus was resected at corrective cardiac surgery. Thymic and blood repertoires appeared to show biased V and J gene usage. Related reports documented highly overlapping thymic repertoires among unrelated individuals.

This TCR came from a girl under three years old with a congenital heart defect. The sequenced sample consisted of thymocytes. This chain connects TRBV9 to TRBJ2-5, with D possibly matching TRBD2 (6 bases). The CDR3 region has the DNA TGTGCCAGCAGCCCCCGGACTAATTTTGAGACCCAGTACTTC. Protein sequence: CASSPRTNFETQYF. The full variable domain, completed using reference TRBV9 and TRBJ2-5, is DSGVTQTPKHLITATGQRVTLRCSPRSGDLSVYWYQQSLDQGLQFLIQYYNGEERAKGNILERFSAQQFPDLHSELNLSSLELGDSALYFCASSPRTNFETQYFGPGTRLLVL.